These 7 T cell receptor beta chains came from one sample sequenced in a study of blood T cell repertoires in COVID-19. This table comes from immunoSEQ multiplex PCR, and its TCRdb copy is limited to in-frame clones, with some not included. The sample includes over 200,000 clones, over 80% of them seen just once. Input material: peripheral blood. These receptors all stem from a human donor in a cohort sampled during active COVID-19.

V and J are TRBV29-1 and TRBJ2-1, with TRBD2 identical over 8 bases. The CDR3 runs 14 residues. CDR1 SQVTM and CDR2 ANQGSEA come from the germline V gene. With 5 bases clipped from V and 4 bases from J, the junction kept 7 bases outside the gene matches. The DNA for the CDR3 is TGCAGCGTTTTCGGGAGGGATCGGTACAATGAGCAGTTCTTC. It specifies CSVFGRDRYNEQFF.

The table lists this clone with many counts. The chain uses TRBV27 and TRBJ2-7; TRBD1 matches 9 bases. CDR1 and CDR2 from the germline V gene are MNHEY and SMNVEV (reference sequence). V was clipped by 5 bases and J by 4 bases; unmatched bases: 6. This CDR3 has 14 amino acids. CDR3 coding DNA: TGTGCCAGCAGTCCTACAGGGGGCCCTTACGAGCAGTACTTC. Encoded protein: CASSPTGGPYEQYF.

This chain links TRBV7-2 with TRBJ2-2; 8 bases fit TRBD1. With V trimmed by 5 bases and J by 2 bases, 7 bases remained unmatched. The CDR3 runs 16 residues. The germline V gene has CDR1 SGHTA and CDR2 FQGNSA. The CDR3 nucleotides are TGTGCCAGCAGCATTTGGACAGGGTTCAACACCGGGGAGCTGTTTTTT. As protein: CASSIWTGFNTGELFF.

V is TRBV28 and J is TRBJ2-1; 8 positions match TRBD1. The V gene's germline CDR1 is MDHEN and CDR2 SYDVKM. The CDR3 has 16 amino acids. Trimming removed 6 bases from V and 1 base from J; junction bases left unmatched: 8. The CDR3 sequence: CASSAVRDRSYNEQFF. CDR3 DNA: TGTGCCAGCAGCGCCGTGAGGGACAGGTCCTACAATGAGCAGTTCTTC.

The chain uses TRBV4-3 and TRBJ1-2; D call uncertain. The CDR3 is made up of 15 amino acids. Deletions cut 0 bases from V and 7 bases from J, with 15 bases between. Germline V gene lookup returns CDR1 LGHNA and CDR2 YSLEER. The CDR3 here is CASSQENSLVTGYTF. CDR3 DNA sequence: TGCGCCAGCAGCCAAGAAAACAGCCTCGTGACTGGCTACACCTTC.

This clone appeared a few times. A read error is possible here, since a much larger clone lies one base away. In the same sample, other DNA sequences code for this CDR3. CDR3 bases: TGTGCCAGCTCGCCGGACAGCTATGGCTACACCTTC. It codes for CASSPDSYGYTF. The gene calls are TRBV18 and TRBJ1-2, with D perhaps matching TRBD1 (6 bases). There are 12 residues in the CDR3. Germline assignment: CDR1 KGHSH and CDR2 LQKENI. V lost 6 bases, J lost 4 bases, and 9 bases lay in between.

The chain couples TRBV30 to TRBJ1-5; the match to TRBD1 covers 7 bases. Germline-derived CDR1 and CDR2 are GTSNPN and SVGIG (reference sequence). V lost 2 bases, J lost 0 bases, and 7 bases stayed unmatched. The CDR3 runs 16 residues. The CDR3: CAWSKKGAPSNQPQHF. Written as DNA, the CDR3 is TGTGCCTGGAGTAAGAAGGGGGCCCCTAGCAATCAGCCCCAGCATTTT. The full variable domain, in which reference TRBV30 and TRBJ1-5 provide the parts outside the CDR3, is SQTIHQWPATLVQPVGSPLSLECTVEGTSNPNLYWYRQAAGRGLQLLFYSVGIGQISSEVPQNLSASRPQDRQFILSSKKLLLSDSGFYLCAWSKKGAPSNQPQHFGDGTRLSIL.